A selection of T cell receptor beta chains follows, all from one sample in a study of radiotherapy plus CTLA-4 blockade in lung cancer. Some clones are missing from TCRdb's copy, which holds only in-frame ones; the method was immunoSEQ multiplex PCR. The table includes tens of thousands of clones, about 75% detected once. The specimen comprised peripheral blood, sampled from a patient treated with radiotherapy plus ipilimumab. The receptors stem from a human donor with non-small cell lung cancer who had stable disease on radiotherapy plus ipilimumab. Each CDR3 is given with its conserved first and last residue. D genes are given only for firm matches. A row's size may be missing; if present it is once, few, many or a size class.

v_gene,d_gene,abundance,j_gene,CDR3aa,CDR3nt
TRBV15,TRBD1,.,TRBJ1-5,CATSRDRVPQPQHF,TGTGCCACCAGCCGGGACAGGGTACCCCAGCCCCAGCATTTT
TRBV11-3,.,few,TRBJ2-7,CASSLGISYEQYF,TGTGCCAGCAGCTTAGGTATTTCCTACGAGCAGTACTTC
TRBV29-1,TRBD2,.,TRBJ2-3,CSVARLAGSTDTQYF,TGCAGCGTTGCGAGACTAGCGGGGAGCACAGATACGCAGTATTTT
TRBV5-4,TRBD1,.,TRBJ2-1,CASSYGQGHYNEQFF,TGTGCCAGCAGCTACGGACAGGGACATTACAATGAGCAGTTCTTC
TRBV27,.,.,TRBJ1-1,CASISFTEAFF,TGTGCCAGCATCTCCTTCACTGAAGCTTTCTTT
TRBV12-5,TRBD1,.,TRBJ1-2,CASGRLTQGAGDGYTF,TGTGCTAGTGGTCGACTCACCCAGGGGGCGGGCGATGGCTACACCTTC
TRBV7-2,.,.,TRBJ1-2,CASSLAGQGTTYGYTF,TGTGCCAGCAGCCTCGCTGGGCAGGGGACCACATATGGCTACACCTTC
TRBV28,TRBD2,.,TRBJ2-1,CASSLSRLAGQFEQFF,TGTGCCAGCAGTTTATCCCGACTAGCGGGGCAGTTTGAGCAGTTCTTC
TRBV10-3,TRBD1,.,TRBJ2-7,CAISRLNSPAGTGFYEQYF,TGTGCCATCAGCCGTTTGAACTCCCCGGCCGGGACAGGGTTTTACGAGCAGTACTTC
TRBV30,TRBD1,few,TRBJ1-1,CACTQGGNTEAFF,TGTGCCTGCACCCAGGGGGGGAACACTGAAGCTTTCTTT
TRBV29-1,TRBD2,.,TRBJ2-3,CSVLGTSSTDTQYF,TGCAGCGTCTTAGGGACTAGCAGCACAGATACGCAGTATTTT
TRBV5-1,.,few,TRBJ2-7,CASSFWGPEQYF,TGCGCCAGCAGCTTTTGGGGGCCCGAGCAGTACTTC
TRBV6-5,.,.,TRBJ2-2,CASWAGGELFF,TGTGCCAGCTGGGCCGGCGGGGAGCTGTTTTTT
TRBV6-1,TRBD1,.,TRBJ2-5,CASSDLTGGRETQYF,TGTGCCAGCAGTGACCTAACAGGGGGTCGCGAGACCCAGTACTTC
TRBV20-1,.,.,TRBJ2-1,CSATTVNEQFF,TGCAGTGCAACGACAGTTAATGAGCAGTTCTTC
TRBV7-9,TRBD1,.,TRBJ2-5,CASSPGTGHVETQYF,TGTGCCAGCAGCCCCGGGACAGGGCACGTGGAGACCCAGTACTTC
TRBV6-6,.,.,TRBJ2-7,CASSYSGPSYEQYF,TGTGCCAGCAGTTACTCGGGCCCGTCCTACGAGCAGTACTTC
TRBV5-1,TRBD1,few,TRBJ1-4,CASSLLGQGGGEKLFF,TGCGCCAGCAGCCTGCTTGGACAGGGCGGGGGCGAAAAACTGTTTTTT
TRBV30,.,.,TRBJ1-6,CAWSSGTSYNSPLHF,TGTGCCTGGAGTAGCGGGACGTCCTATAATTCACCCCTCCACTTT
TRBV6-1,.,.,TRBJ2-7,CASTVSYEQYF,TGTGCCAGCACCGTCTCCTACGAGCAGTACTTC
TRBV5-6,.,.,TRBJ1-2,CASTRRRAATDGYTF,TGTGCCAGCACCCGGAGGAGGGCGGCGACTGATGGCTACACCTTC
TRBV5-5,TRBD2,.,TRBJ2-1,CASSLGRPGGYFNNEQFF,TGTGCCAGCAGCTTGGGGCGACCGGGGGGGTATTTTAACAATGAGCAGTTCTTC
TRBV4-3,.,.,TRBJ2-5,CASSQDGGRETQYF,TGCGCCAGCAGCCAAGATGGTGGGAGGGAGACCCAGTACTTC
TRBV6-5,.,once,TRBJ2-1,CASSYTGLSYNEQFF,TGTGCCAGCAGTTACACCGGGTTATCCTACAATGAGCAGTTCTTC
TRBV19,.,.,TRBJ1-2,CASTDPSANYGYTF,TGTGCCAGTACTGATCCGTCGGCTAACTATGGCTACACCTTC
TRBV2,TRBD2,.,TRBJ2-3,CASRSSGADTQYF,TGTGCCAGCAGAAGCAGCGGGGCAGATACGCAGTATTTT
TRBV15,.,.,TRBJ2-3,CATSRDVGGRTDTQYF,TGTGCCACCAGCAGAGATGTGGGAGGAAGGACAGATACGCAGTATTTT
TRBV5-1,TRBD1,few,TRBJ2-1,CASSLADRALNEQFF,TGCGCCAGCAGCTTGGCCGACAGGGCTCTCAATGAGCAGTTCTTC
TRBV25-1,TRBD1,.,TRBJ1-2,CASSTGALLSYTF,TGTGCCAGCAGTACAGGGGCTCTCCTTAGCTACACCTTC
TRBV11-3,.,.,TRBJ1-2,CASSYGGARDYGYTF,TGTGCCAGCAGTTACGGAGGGGCGCGGGACTATGGCTACACCTTC
TRBV10-2,TRBD1,many,TRBJ2-1,CASIRGQAQNEQFF,TGCGCCAGCATCAGAGGACAGGCGCAGAATGAGCAGTTCTTC
TRBV5-1,.,.,TRBJ2-7,CASSQTGSLSYEQYF,TGCGCCAGCAGCCAAACAGGGTCCTTATCCTACGAGCAGTACTTC
TRBV29-1,.,.,TRBJ2-5,CSVDPTNGGQETQYF,TGCAGCGTTGATCCCACGAATGGGGGGCAAGAGACCCAGTACTTC
TRBV29-1,TRBD1,.,TRBJ2-6,CSVEESGTEISGANVLTF,TGCAGCGTTGAAGAGTCCGGGACAGAGATCTCTGGGGCCAACGTCCTGACTTTC
TRBV27,.,.,TRBJ2-7,CASSRGGGGLSSYEQYF,TGTGCCAGCAGCCGCGGGGGAGGGGGACTGAGCTCCTACGAGCAGTACTTC
TRBV2,.,.,TRBJ2-6,CASSDPRRSGANVLTF,TGTGCCAGCAGTGACCCGCGGCGATCTGGGGCCAACGTCCTGACTTTC
TRBV19,.,few,TRBJ2-7,CASSVDSRNSAEQYF,TGTGCCAGTAGTGTGGACAGCCGGAATTCTGCCGAGCAGTACTTC
TRBV2,.,.,TRBJ2-7,CASSPTYEQYF,TGTGCCAGCAGTCCCACCTACGAGCAGTACTTC
TRBV5-1,.,.,TRBJ2-3,CASSRGTDTQYF,TGCGCCAGCAGCCGCGGCACAGATACGCAGTATTTT
TRBV7-2,.,.,TRBJ2-3,CASSLVSSSTDTQYF,TGTGCCAGCAGTTTAGTCTCCTCTAGCACAGATACGCAGTATTTT
TRBV21-1,.,few,TRBJ1-6,CASSYRDRGRAGWPLHF,TGTGCCAGCAGCTACCGGGACAGGGGCCGCGCCGGCTGGCCCCTCCACTTT
TRBV2,.,.,TRBJ2-7,CASSGQTSYEQYF,TGTGCCAGCAGTGGTCAGACATCCTACGAGCAGTACTTC
TRBV5-1,TRBD1,.,TRBJ2-1,CASSGWDSYANEQFF,TGCGCCAGCAGCGGATGGGACAGTTATGCCAATGAGCAGTTCTTC
TRBV6-5,.,.,TRBJ1-6,CASSTGGAGNSPLHF,TGTGCCAGCAGCACCGGGGGGGCCGGCAATTCACCCCTCCACTTT
TRBV6-5,TRBD1,.,TRBJ1-4,CASSRDRWREKLFF,TGTGCCAGCAGTCGGGACAGGTGGAGGGAAAAACTGTTTTTT
TRBV30,.,medium-sized,TRBJ1-1,CAWRPGTRANTEAFF,TGTGCCTGGAGGCCCGGGACACGGGCGAACACTGAAGCTTTCTTT
TRBV28,.,.,TRBJ1-2,CASSLPTPYGYTF,TGTGCCAGCAGTTTACCGACTCCCTATGGCTACACCTTC
TRBV5-1,TRBD1,.,TRBJ1-2,CASSPRAGGDYGYTF,TGCGCCAGCAGCCCTAGGGCAGGGGGCGACTATGGCTACACCTTC
TRBV19,TRBD1,few,TRBJ2-1,CASSIGQGANEQFF,TGTGCCAGTAGTATCGGCCAGGGGGCGAATGAGCAGTTCTTC
TRBV2,.,.,TRBJ1-5,CASSQIAAVQPQHF,TGTGCCAGCAGTCAGATCGCGGCGGTTCAGCCCCAGCATTTT
TRBV29-1,.,.,TRBJ1-1,CSAWEAEAFF,TGCAGCGCCTGGGAGGCTGAAGCTTTCTTT